Sequencing of this TCR beta chain was carried out in a study of T cell responses to AZD1222 COVID-19 vaccine. Points from the study as a whole: Unmutated regions of variants are reportedly targeted by nearly half of spike-specific TCRs. A mostly white British donor set with more females was recruited, and clonal diversity was possibly underestimated.

The germline CDR1 and CDR2 sequences are LNHNV and YYDKDF (reference sequence). The length of the CDR3 is 15 residues. The V and J ends lost 0 bases and 0 bases respectively, with 6 bases between them. Worth noting for this clone: What it binds is not known.

Assay used: immunoSEQ multiplex PCR; TCRdb lists only in-frame clones, some missing. The sample includes about 56,000 clones, 80% to 90% of them seen just once. The chain employs TRBV15 and TRBJ1-5; D remains unclear. This TCR derives from an adult in good health. Specimen: peripheral blood, collected on day 0 of AZD1222 vaccination. The CDR3 protein is CATSRDQYSNQPQHF. CDR3 in DNA: TGTGCCACCAGCAGAGATCAGTATAGCAATCAGCCCCAGCATTTT.